Sequencing of this TCR beta chain was carried out in a study of T cell clonality in common variable immunodeficiency. Findings of the study overall: In common variable immunodeficiency, TCR beta chains reportedly carried fewer deletions and N-nucleotide insertions.

This clone was detected a few times. Its antigen is not identified. The read terminates 3 residues ahead of where the CDR3 ends, so the germline J gene completes it. The same CDR3 can be traced to other DNA sequences in this sample. Libraries were prepared by immunoSEQ multiplex PCR; TCRdb keeps only in-frame clonotypes and omits some of them. The sample lists about 26,000 clones, none appearing once, the ten largest making up 3% to 5%. This CDR3 is built from 13 residues. V gave up 2 bases and J gave up 4 bases, with 8 bases separating them. Germline CDR1 is SGHTA and CDR2 is FQGNSA. The specimen was peripheral blood mononuclear cells. This clonotype originated in a human donor with common variable immunodeficiency. The chain combines TRBV7-2 with TRBJ1-1; tentative D call: TRBD1 (6 bases). CDR3 loop: CASSLSRGTEAFF. The covered CDR3 bases are TGTGCCAGCAGCTTATCCAGGGGCACTGAA. The full variable domain, its missing parts supplied by reference TRBV7-2 and TRBJ1-1, is GAGVSQSPSNKVTEKGKDVELRCDPISGHTALYWYRQSLGQGLEFLIYFQGNSAPDKSGLPSDRFSAERTGGSVSTLTIQRTQQEDSAVYLCASSLSRGTEAFFGQGTRLTVV.